Presented here are 21 T cell receptor beta chains from one specimen sequenced in a study of blood T cell repertoires in COVID-19. Libraries were prepared by immunoSEQ multiplex PCR; TCRdb keeps only in-frame clonotypes and omits some of them. The profile shows about 100,000 clones, about 90% of them singletons. The source material was peripheral blood. The receptors here all came from a woman under 40 with acute or convalescent COVID-19.

This clone was recorded a few times. J is TRBJ2-1 and V is TRBV27; D gene unclear. CDR1 is MNHEY, CDR2 SMNVEV, per germline (reference sequence). The CDR3 length is 11 residues. The V end was cut by 8 bases, the J end by 5 bases, with 7 bases between. The CDR3, as DNA: TGTGCCAGCTCCCAGGACAATGAGCAGTTCTTC. Translating gives CASSQDNEQFF.

This chain joins TRBV11-2 and TRBJ2-2, with TRBD1 matching over 11 bases. CDR1 SGHAT and CDR2 FQNNGV come from the germline V gene. CDR3 length: 15 residues. V lost 7 bases to trimming and J lost 7 bases; unmatched junction nucleotides: 8. CDR3 sequence: CASIKGDRGIGELFF. The CDR3 DNA reads as TGTGCCAGCATAAAGGGGGACAGGGGGATCGGGGAGCTGTTTTTT.

The chain couples TRBV28 to TRBJ1-2; D is uncertain. CDR1 and CDR2 (germline): MDHEN, SYDVKM. Trimming took 6 bases from V and 4 from J, leaving 9 bases between them. The CDR3 is 12 amino acids. The DNA of the CDR3 is TGTGCCAGCAGACTTAGTCCCTATGGCTACACCTTC. This sequence encodes CASRLSPYGYTF.

The chain uses TRBV7-9 and TRBJ1-4; 7 nucleotides line up with TRBD1. J lost 4 bases, V lost 5 bases, and 7 bases had no gene match. Per germline, CDR1 SEHNR and CDR2 FQNEAQ (reference sequence). This CDR3 has 15 amino acids. CDR3 amino acids: CASSRTGDFNEKLFF. In DNA form, the CDR3 reads TGTGCCAGCAGCCGGACAGGAGACTTTAATGAAAAACTGTTTTTT.

The V and J genes are TRBV19 and TRBJ2-2, with 12 positions matching TRBD2. The CDR3 consists of 15 residues. The junction had 1 base not matched to a gene; V was cut back by 2 bases and J by 6 bases. Germline V gives CDR1 LNHDA, CDR2 SQIVND (reference sequence). This CDR3 is CASSILAGGPGELFF. The CDR3 DNA is TGTGCCAGTAGTATACTAGCGGGGGGGCCCGGGGAGCTGTTTTTT.

The chain is built from TRBV30 and TRBJ2-7; D may be TRBD2 (5 bases). Germline assignment: CDR1 GTSNPN and CDR2 SVGIG (reference sequence). The CDR3 loop spans 12 amino acids. Trimming stripped 0 bases from V and 6 bases from J, with 9 bases between. Here the CDR3 reads CAWSVLAGEQYF. The CDR3 bases are TGTGCCTGGAGTGTACTCGCGGGCGAGCAGTACTTC.

A few counts support this clone. The chain joins TRBV9 to TRBJ1-6; D gene uncertain. The CDR3 totals 16 residues. V dropped 0 bases and J dropped 0 bases, with 7 bases sitting between them. Germline V gene data show CDR1 as SGDLS and CDR2 as YYNGEE. CDR3 bases: TGTGCCAGCAGCGTAGATTTGAGCTCCTATAATTCACCCCTCCACTTT. Its protein product is CASSVDLSSYNSPLHF.

In its sample, this clone was seen a few times. The gene calls are TRBV4-1 and TRBJ2-7; D perhaps matches TRBD1 (6 bases). V lost 4 bases and J lost 2, with 15 bases in between. The CDR3 has 15 amino acids. Per germline, CDR1 MGHRA and CDR2 YSYEKL. CDR3 in amino acids: CASSPLLGQAYEQYF. The CDR3 coding sequence is TGCGCCAGCAGCCCCTTATTGGGACAAGCCTACGAGCAGTACTTC.

The gene calls are TRBV10-3 and TRBJ2-2; a weak D match, TRBD1 (6 bases). CDR1 and CDR2 (germline): ENHRY, SYGVKD. CDR3 length: 16 amino acids. Trimming pared 0 bases from V and 7 bases from J, leaving 15 bases between. The CDR3 DNA sequence: TGTGCCATCAGTGAGTCTTGGGGGCCTGGCATCGGGGAGCTGTTTTTT. It yields the protein CAISESWGPGIGELFF.

V and J are TRBV28 and TRBJ1-4, with D possibly matching TRBD1 (6 bases). The length of the CDR3 is 15 residues. Deletions cut 6 bases from V and 2 bases from J, with 13 bases between. Germline CDR1 is MDHEN and CDR2 is SYDVKM. CDR3 DNA sequence: TGTGCCAGCAGGCACCACAGGGCGACTAATGAAAAACTGTTTTTT. Amino acids: CASRHHRATNEKLFF.

With regard to this clone: This sample also contains other DNA sequences that code for the same CDR3. CDR3 sequence (DNA): TGTGCCAGCAGCTTCGAAGCGGGGGCCAACAATGAGCAGTTCTTC. Protein sequence: CASSFEAGANNEQFF. The V call is TRBV7-3, the J call TRBJ2-1; 8 bases line up with TRBD2. Per the germline V gene, CDR1 is SGHTA and CDR2 is FQGTGA. V was pared by 3 bases and J by 5 bases, with 6 bases of the junction left unmatched. The CDR3 is 15 amino acids.

This chain connects TRBV5-1 to TRBJ2-6, with 15 bases lining up with TRBD2. CDR3 length equals 21 residues. The trim removed 4 bases at V and 2 bases at J, leaving 13 bases unmatched. The germline CDR1 and CDR2 sequences are SGHRS and YFSETQ. The CDR3 DNA is TGCGCCAGCAGCACCCGGACTAGCGGGGGGGCTGATAGACCTGGGGCCAACGTCCTGACTTTC. This encodes CASSTRTSGGADRPGANVLTF.

The gene calls are TRBV30 and TRBJ1-1; weak D call: TRBD1 (5 bases). Germline V lookup: CDR1 GTSNPN, CDR2 SVGIG (reference sequence). This CDR3 spans 13 amino acids. Trimming took 5 bases from V and 0 from J, leaving 10 bases between them. As DNA, the CDR3 is TGTGCCTGGTGTTCACAGGTGAACACTGAAGCTTTCTTT. Residues: CAWCSQVNTEAFF.

This chain uses TRBV5-1 with TRBJ1-4; 9 bases align to TRBD1. Germline V CDR1 and CDR2: SGHRS, YFSETQ. The CDR3 totals 16 residues. With 0 bases clipped from V and 8 bases from J, the junction kept 8 bases outside the gene matches. The CDR3 loop is CASSLAAGQGGEKLFF. CDR3 DNA sequence: TGCGCCAGCAGCTTGGCCGCGGGACAGGGCGGGGAAAAACTGTTTTTT. Drawing the rest from reference TRBV5-1 and TRBJ1-4, the complete variable domain is KAGVTQTPRYLIKTRGQQVTLSCSPISGHRSVSWYQQTPGQGLQFLFEYFSETQRNKGNFPGRFSGRQFSNSRSEMNVSTLELGDSALYLCASSLAAGQGGEKLFFGSGTQLSVL.

In this sample, this clone turned up a few times. This sequence joins TRBV5-1 and TRBJ1-2, with 8 bases that match TRBD1. The V gene's germline CDR1 is SGHRS and CDR2 YFSETQ. The length of the CDR3 is 13 residues. Trimming at V came to 3 bases and at J to 6 bases, leaving 4 bases not matched to a gene. The CDR3 bases are TGCGCCAGCAGCTCGACGACAGGGGATGGCTACACCTTC. Residues: CASSSTTGDGYTF.

This clone occurred a few times. The gene calls are TRBV20-1 and TRBJ2-1; D not certain. Germline CDR1 reads DFQATT; CDR2 reads SNEGSKA (reference sequence). The CDR3 covers 11 residues. V was trimmed by 0 bases and J by 5 bases, leaving 2 bases between them. DNA for the CDR3: TGCAGTGCTAGAGACAACAATGAGCAGTTCTTC. This codes for CSARDNNEQFF.

A single count supports this clone. The rearrangement joins TRBV6-6 to TRBJ1-4; maybe TRBD1 (5 bases). Between the trimmed V and J ends, which lost 4 bases and 7 bases, there was a span of 10 bases. Germline CDR1 reads MNHNY; CDR2 reads SVGAGI (reference sequence). The CDR3 runs to 13 residues. The CDR3 DNA reads as TGTGCCAGCAGTTCAGGGTTCGCTGAAAAACTGTTTTTT. Protein: CASSSGFAEKLFF.

V and J are TRBV6-1 and TRBJ1-6; TRBD1 might be the D (6 bases). Trimming took 0 bases from V and 9 from J, leaving 15 bases between them. The germline V gene encodes CDR1 MNHNS and CDR2 SASEGT. The CDR3 is 16 amino acids. Here the CDR3 DNA reads TGTGCCAGCAGTGAAGCCGACAGGCTCTATTCTTCACCCCTCCACTTT. This translates into CASSEADRLYSSPLHF.

The genes are TRBV30 and TRBJ2-1, with TRBD2 as a possible D gene (6 bases). In germline, CDR1 is GTSNPN, CDR2 SVGIG (reference sequence). V lost 2 bases and J 6 bases, leaving 14 bases between the germline ends. The CDR3 covers 14 residues. The CDR3 is CAWSRGEPINEQFF. The CDR3 nucleotides are TGTGCCTGGAGTCGCGGGGAACCGATCAATGAGCAGTTCTTC.

This clone is labeled medium-sized. The CDR3, as DNA: TGTGCCAGCAGTACTCAAGGACAGAGCCCCGAGCAGTACTTC. Its translation is CASSTQGQSPEQYF. The chain has TRBV6-5 and TRBJ2-7; D might be TRBD1 (6 bases). This CDR3 is built from 14 residues. CDR1 is MNHEY and CDR2 is SVGAGI in the germline V gene. Trimming left V 5 bases short and J 6 bases short, with 17 bases between.

CDR3 DNA sequence: TGCGCCAGCAGCCAGACAGGGGTTGTGTATCAGCCCCAGCATTTT. This sequence encodes CASSQTGVVYQPQHF. The V gene is TRBV4-1, the J gene TRBJ1-5; 8 bases agree with TRBD1. The CDR3 contains 15 residues. Germline V lookup: CDR1 MGHRA, CDR2 YSYEKL. J was trimmed by 5 bases and V by 3 bases; bases with no gene match: 6.